Included here is one T cell receptor beta chain sequence, with context. The data belong to a study of patients and donors after allogeneic stem cell transplantation. CDR1 is SGDLS and CDR2 is YYNGEE in the germline V gene. The CDR3 has 14 residues. V lost 4 bases and J lost 6, with 17 bases in between. MiXCR, applied by TCRdb to the RT-PCR reads, yields one record per CDR3 protein. Altogether about a million distinct CDR3 sequences are present, about a sixth being singletons, with the ten largest covering 5% to 6.5%. V gene TRBV9 combines with J gene TRBJ2-7; D is perhaps TRBD2 (5 bases). The sequencing sample was made of blood, either unsorted or a sorted T cell fraction (not recorded which). The TCR was taken from a human donor who was either an allogeneic HSCT recipient or a stem cell or donor lymphocyte infusion donor (not recorded which). It is not recorded whose cells these are; they may come from a transplant donor. CDR3 loop: CASSTRPRESEQYF. The CDR3 bases are TGTGCCAGCAGCACTCGCCCAAGGGAGAGCGAGCAGTACTTC.